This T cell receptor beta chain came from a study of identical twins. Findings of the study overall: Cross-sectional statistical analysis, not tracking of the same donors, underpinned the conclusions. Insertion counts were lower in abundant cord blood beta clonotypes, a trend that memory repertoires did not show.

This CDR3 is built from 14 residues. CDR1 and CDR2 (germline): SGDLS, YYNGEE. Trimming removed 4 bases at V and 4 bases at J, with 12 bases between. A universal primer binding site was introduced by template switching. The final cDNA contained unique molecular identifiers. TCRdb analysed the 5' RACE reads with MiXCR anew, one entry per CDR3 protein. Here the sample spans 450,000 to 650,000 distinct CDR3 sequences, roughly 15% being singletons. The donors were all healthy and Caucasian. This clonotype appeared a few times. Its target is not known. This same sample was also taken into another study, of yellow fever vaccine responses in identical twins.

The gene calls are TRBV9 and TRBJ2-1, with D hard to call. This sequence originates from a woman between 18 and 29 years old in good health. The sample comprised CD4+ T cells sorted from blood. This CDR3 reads CASSRTPGYNEQFF. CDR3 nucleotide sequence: TGTGCCAGCAGCCGAACCCCAGGTTACAATGAGCAGTTCTTC.